This entry lists 26 T cell receptor beta chains sequenced from one sample in a study of brain T cells in children with intractable seizures. Time point in this sample: blood from clinic visit 5 months post-surgery; TSC patient then seizure free. The assay was immunoSEQ multiplex PCR, and TCRdb's table has in-frame clones only and misses some. The sample carries 300,000 to 400,000 clones, 85% to 95% recorded once. The sample in question was peripheral blood, obtained roughly 5 months after surgery. The receptor source for this set is a boy younger than two with tuberous sclerosis and intractable seizures.

Only a few counts were recorded for this clone. The J gene is TRBJ2-2, the V gene TRBV27, with 8 nucleotides matching TRBD2. The CDR3 sequence is 19 residues long. Germline V gene lookup returns CDR1 MNHEY and CDR2 SMNVEV (reference sequence). The V and J ends lost 6 bases and 4 bases, in that order; junction bases with no gene match: 19. The CDR3 loop reads CASSERPFPGLAGTGELFF. CDR3 coding DNA: TGTGCCAGCAGCGAGAGACCGTTCCCGGGGCTAGCGGGCACCGGGGAGCTGTTTTTT.

This chain joins TRBV6-5 and TRBJ2-1, with a possible D match to TRBD2 (7 bases). Germline assignment: CDR1 MNHEY and CDR2 SVGAGI. Between the trimmed V and J ends, which lost 0 bases and 7 bases, there was a span of 10 bases. The CDR3 contains 14 residues. CDR3 nucleotides: TGTGCCAGCAGTTACTCGCGGGGGCAGAATGAGCAGTTCTTC. Translation gives CASSYSRGQNEQFF.

The chain joins TRBV2 to TRBJ2-2; 9 nucleotides line up with TRBD2. The CDR3 totals 15 residues. The trim removed 6 bases at V and 8 bases at J, leaving 10 bases unmatched. Germline V lookup: CDR1 SNHLY, CDR2 FYNNEI. CDR3 DNA sequence: TGTGCCAGCAGAGTTAGCGGGAGCCCAACGGGGGAGCTGTTTTTT. Amino acid sequence: CASRVSGSPTGELFF.

The chain carries TRBV9 and TRBJ1-1; D remains ambiguous. Per the germline V gene, CDR1 is SGDLS and CDR2 is YYNGEE. The CDR3 contains 14 residues. Trimming stripped 0 bases from V and 1 base from J, with 7 bases between. The CDR3 DNA sequence: TGTGCCAGCAGCGTAGGGTTAGCGAACACTGAAGCTTTCTTT. It yields the protein CASSVGLANTEAFF. Combining the CDR3 with reference TRBV9 and TRBJ1-1 gives the whole variable domain DSGVTQTPKHLITATGQRVTLRCSPRSGDLSVYWYQQSLDQGLQFLIQYYNGEERAKGNILERFSAQQFPDLHSELNLSSLELGDSALYFCASSVGLANTEAFFGQGTRLTVV.

The V gene is TRBV11-2, the J gene TRBJ2-7; D is perhaps TRBD1 or TRBD2 (5 bases each). The CDR3 spans 18 residues. V lost 0 bases to trimming and J lost 5 bases, with 23 bases between them. Germline CDR1 is SGHAT and CDR2 is FQNNGV. The CDR3 spells CASSLDGVSGTVPHEQYF. CDR3 DNA sequence: TGTGCCAGCAGCTTAGATGGGGTATCTGGGACCGTTCCCCACGAGCAGTACTTC.

The gene calls are TRBV5-6 and TRBJ2-7; tentatively, D is TRBD1 or TRBD2 (5 bases each). The CDR3 length is 13 residues. Trimming took 6 bases from V and 3 from J, leaving 13 bases between them. Germline CDR1 and CDR2: SGHDT and YYEEEE. DNA for the CDR3: TGTGCCAGCACCCGGGGACCTGGCTACGAGCAGTACTTC. Encoded protein: CASTRGPGYEQYF.

The V and J genes are TRBV19 and TRBJ2-5; no definite D call. V lost 3 bases, J lost 4 bases, and 15 bases lay in between. Germline V lookup: CDR1 LNHDA, CDR2 SQIVND (reference sequence). The CDR3 runs to 15 residues. CDR3 sequence: CASSIYPAGPETQYF. The CDR3 nucleotides are TGTGCCAGTAGTATCTATCCTGCAGGACCAGAGACCCAGTACTTC. The full variable domain, with the rest looked up from reference TRBV19 and TRBJ2-5, is DGGITQSPKYLFRKEGQNVTLSCEQNLNHDAMYWYRQDPGQGLRLIYYSQIVNDFQKGDIAEGYSVSREKKESFPLTVTSAQKNPTAFYLCASSIYPAGPETQYFGPGTRLLVL.

V and J are TRBV7-9 and TRBJ2-1; no definite D call. Germline V gives CDR1 SEHNR, CDR2 FQNEAQ (reference sequence). The CDR3 runs 16 residues. Trimming took off 5 bases at V and 5 bases at J, with 19 bases between the two ends. Here the CDR3 reads CASSPWTFGYNNEQFF. In DNA form, the CDR3 reads TGTGCCAGCAGCCCTTGGACGTTCGGCTACAACAATGAGCAGTTCTTC.

CDR3: CASSLKSESGYTF. The DNA for the CDR3 is TGTGCCAGCAGCTTAAAGTCGGAGAGTGGCTACACCTTC. The chain employs TRBV7-9 and TRBJ1-2; D is unclear. The CDR3 sequence is 13 residues long. The germline gives CDR1 SEHNR, CDR2 FQNEAQ (reference sequence). Trimming stripped 2 bases from V and 7 bases from J, with 11 bases between.

The V and J genes are TRBV10-1 and TRBJ2-1; 7 positions match TRBD2. The CDR3 totals 15 residues. The V gene end was trimmed by 4 bases and the J gene end by 3 bases; junction bases not matched to a gene: 6. Germline loops: CDR1 WNHNN, CDR2 SYGVQD (reference sequence). CDR3 sequence reads: CASSALAGFYNEQFF. The CDR3 coding sequence is TGCGCCAGCAGTGCCTTAGCGGGCTTCTACAATGAGCAGTTCTTC.

About this clone itself: Other DNA sequences in this sample translate to the same CDR3. This rearrangement joins TRBV3-1 (or the pseudogene TRBV3-2) to TRBJ1-1; 7 positions match TRBD1. Trimming removed 3 bases from V and 5 bases from J; junction bases left unmatched: 3. Looked up from germline, CDR1 is LGHDT and CDR2 is YNNKEL (reference sequence). CDR3 size: 13 residues. CDR3 region: CASSQVRGTEAFF. The CDR3 DNA sequence: TGTGCCAGCAGCCAGGTCAGGGGGACTGAAGCTTTCTTT.

The V and J genes are TRBV7-9 and TRBJ1-1, with a tentative D call TRBD1 (6 bases). This CDR3 spans 11 amino acids. From germline, CDR1 is SEHNR and CDR2 FQNEAQ (reference sequence). The germline V and J ends were trimmed by 8 bases and 6 bases, with 10 bases remaining between them. The CDR3 DNA is TGTGCCAGCTCCAGGGGCCCTGAAGCTTTCTTT. Amino acid sequence: CASSRGPEAFF. Filled out from reference TRBV7-9 and TRBJ1-1, the complete variable domain reads DTGVSQNPRHKITKRGQNVTFRCDPISEHNRLYWYRQTLGQGPEFLTYFQNEAQLEKSRLLSDRFSAERPKGSFSTLEIQRTEQGDSAMYLCASSRGPEAFFGQGTRLTVV.

Of note for this clone: The sample has other DNA sequences that encode this CDR3 too. This chain connects TRBV7-3 to TRBJ2-1, with 8 bases aligning to TRBD1. V lost 1 base to trimming and J lost 2 bases; unmatched junction nucleotides: 4. Germline loops: CDR1 SGHTA, CDR2 FQGTGA. This CDR3 contains 16 residues. DNA for the CDR3: TGTGCCAGCAGCTTAATCCCAGGGGGCCCCTACAATGAGCAGTTCTTC. This gives the protein CASSLIPGGPYNEQFF.

This clone was seen a few times. V and J are TRBV6-5 and TRBJ1-6, with 7 bases lining up with TRBD1. The germline V gene encodes CDR1 MNHEY and CDR2 SVGAGI. V gave up 4 bases and J gave up 7 bases; unmatched junction bases: 7. CDR3 length equals 15 residues. CDR3 DNA: TGTGCCAGCAGTTCCTCGGGACAGCCAAATTCACCCCTCCACTTT. This encodes CASSSSGQPNSPLHF.

This clone has only one observation. This chain connects TRBV5-1 to TRBJ2-7; TRBD1 aligns across 9 bases. J lost 3 bases, V lost 4 bases, and 8 bases had no gene match. Germline-derived CDR1 and CDR2 are SGHRS and YFSETQ. CDR3 length equals 15 residues. The DNA for the CDR3 is TGCGCCAGCAGCGCCCCCGGGACAGGGTTCTACGAGCAGTACTTC. This translates into CASSAPGTGFYEQYF.

The genes are TRBV18 and TRBJ2-1; possible D gene TRBD1, 5 bases. From germline, CDR1 is KGHSH and CDR2 LQKENI. The CDR3 extends over 12 amino acids. The germline V and J ends were trimmed by 8 bases and 6 bases, with 11 bases remaining between them. In DNA form, the CDR3 reads TGTGCCAGCCATACGACAGTCAATGAGCAGTTCTTC. This sequence encodes CASHTTVNEQFF.

The V call is TRBV20-1, the J call TRBJ2-7; unclear D gene. Trimming pared 4 bases from V and 3 bases from J, leaving 19 bases between. The CDR3 spans 15 residues. The V gene's germline CDR1 is DFQATT and CDR2 SNEGSKA (reference sequence). Here the CDR3 reads CSATERPPGLYEQYF. CDR3 coding DNA: TGCAGTGCTACTGAACGACCCCCGGGTCTCTACGAGCAGTACTTC.

The chain joins TRBV7-3 to TRBJ2-7; D is unclear. The CDR3 spans 14 residues. The germline V gene has CDR1 SGHTA and CDR2 FQGTGA. The V and J ends lost 5 bases and 0 bases respectively, with 11 bases between them. CDR3 residues: CASSPTPGSYEQYF. The CDR3 DNA sequence: TGTGCCAGCAGCCCCACTCCAGGCTCCTACGAGCAGTACTTC.

Only one count was recorded for this clone. The V call is TRBV12-3 or TRBV12-4, the J call TRBJ1-5; D not resolved. The CDR3 has 13 residues. The V end lost 3 bases, the J end lost 1 base, and 4 bases lay between the germline ends. The CDR3 here is CASSLNSNQPQHF. The CDR3 DNA is TGTGCCAGCAGTTTGAACAGCAATCAGCCCCAGCATTTT.

The rearrangement uses TRBV14 and TRBJ2-7; TRBD1 matches at 9 bases. CDR3 length equals 18 residues. V lost 0 bases to trimming and J lost 2 bases; unmatched junction nucleotides: 11. The germline CDR1 and CDR2 sequences are SGHDN and FVKESK. The CDR3 coding sequence is TGTGCCAGCAGCCAAGATTTTTGGACAGGGGAAGAACCCTACGAGCAGTACTTC. This sequence encodes CASSQDFWTGEEPYEQYF.

The chain recombines TRBV5-8 with TRBJ1-2; the D is unclear. CDR1 SGHTS and CDR2 YDEGEE come from the germline V gene. V dropped 2 bases and J dropped 8 bases, with 16 bases sitting between them. The CDR3 loop spans 14 amino acids. The CDR3 DNA sequence: TGTGCCAGCAGCTTTCACGGGGTAGCGGGCGGCTACACCTTC. The encoded protein is CASSFHGVAGGYTF.

The chain joins TRBV3-1 (or the pseudogene TRBV3-2) to TRBJ2-3; 8 positions agree with TRBD2. This CDR3 region has 16 residues. The V gene end was trimmed by 5 bases and the J gene end by 6 bases; junction bases not matched to a gene: 13. Germline V gene lookup returns CDR1 LGHDT and CDR2 YNNKEL (reference sequence). Here the CDR3 reads CASSVLADPRSDTQYF. CDR3 nucleotide sequence: TGTGCCAGCAGCGTACTAGCGGACCCGCGGTCGGATACGCAGTATTTT.

The V and J genes are TRBV6-4 and TRBJ2-7, with D tentatively TRBD2 (5 bases). V gave up 2 bases and J gave up 2 bases, with 7 bases separating them. The CDR3 contains 13 residues. CDR1 is MRHNA and CDR2 is SNTAGT in the germline V gene. CDR3 nucleotides: TGTGCCAGCAGTGACGGGCGGGCCTACGAGCAGTACTTC. Its translation: CASSDGRAYEQYF.

The genes are TRBV19 and TRBJ1-2; 8 nucleotides line up with TRBD1. CDR3 length: 16 residues. Germline V lookup: CDR1 LNHDA, CDR2 SQIVND (reference sequence). Trimming removed 1 base from V and 7 bases from J; junction bases left unmatched: 11. The CDR3 sequence: CASSIGGSQGAFGYTF. CDR3 bases: TGTGCCAGTAGTATAGGGGGGAGCCAGGGGGCCTTTGGCTACACCTTC.

This chain links TRBV10-3 with TRBJ1-2; D gene unclear. Per germline, CDR1 ENHRY and CDR2 SYGVKD. Trimming shortened V by 3 bases and J by 7 bases, and 3 bases separated the two germline ends. The CDR3 contains 10 residues. DNA for the CDR3: TGTGCCATCAGTGACGGTGGCTACACCTTC. Protein sequence: CAISDGGYTF.

The V call is TRBV9, the J call TRBJ2-2; D call uncertain. V lost 0 bases to trimming and J lost 5 bases, with 2 bases between them. This CDR3 comprises 12 residues. Germline CDR1 and CDR2: SGDLS and YYNGEE. CDR3: CASSVDTGELFF. The DNA for the CDR3 is TGTGCCAGCAGCGTAGATACCGGGGAGCTGTTTTTT.